Shown below are 18 T cell receptor beta chains from a single sample sequenced in a study of shared clonotypes between healthy human individuals. Repertoires were generated with immunoSEQ multiplex PCR, while TCRdb's copy carries only in-frame clones and drops some. The sample yields roughly 2.6 million clones, roughly nine tenths seen once. The sequenced sample was naive CD4+ T cells sorted from blood. Subset noted: CD45RA+ positively selected. These receptors all come from a man aged 18 to 35 in good health.

The chain is built from TRBV5-1 and TRBJ2-7; D remains unclear. CDR3 length: 14 residues. V lost 2 bases and J lost 6, with 15 bases in between. Germline-derived CDR1 and CDR2 are SGHRS and YFSETQ. The CDR3 DNA reads as TGCGCCAGCAGCTTTGCTGACCCTACCGCCGAGCAGTACTTC. Its protein product is CASSFADPTAEQYF. Looking up the rest from reference TRBV5-1 and TRBJ2-7 gives the full variable domain: KAGVTQTPRYLIKTRGQQVTLSCSPISGHRSVSWYQQTPGQGLQFLFEYFSETQRNKGNFPGRFSGRQFSNSRSEMNVSTLELGDSALYLCASSFADPTAEQYFGPGTRLTVT.

The chain recombines TRBV29-1 with TRBJ2-3; D is uncertain. The germline V gene encodes CDR1 SQVTM and CDR2 ANQGSEA. The CDR3 is 12 residues long. V shed 2 bases and J shed 6 bases, with 9 bases lying between them. DNA for the CDR3: TGCAGCGTTGAACCTCTGGTGGATACGCAGTATTTT. This encodes CSVEPLVDTQYF.

This rearrangement joins TRBV6-6 to TRBJ2-6; D is possibly TRBD1 or TRBD2 (6 bases each). Trimming cost V 6 bases and J 1 base, with 13 bases left between them. CDR1 and CDR2 (germline): MNHNY, SVGAGI (reference sequence). The CDR3 consists of 16 residues. CDR3 loop: CASRYREDSGANVLTF. The CDR3 DNA follows: TGTGCCAGCAGGTACAGGGAGGATTCTGGGGCCAACGTCCTGACTTTC.

CDR3 amino acids: CASSRQATNEKLFF. CDR3 bases: TGTGCCAGCAGCAGACAGGCCACTAATGAAAAACTGTTTTTT. V is TRBV27 and J is TRBJ1-4, with D possibly being TRBD1 (6 bases). Germline CDR1 is MNHEY and CDR2 is SMNVEV (reference sequence). CDR3 size: 14 residues. Trimming took 6 bases from V and 2 from J, leaving 10 bases between them.

This clone was found once. V gene TRBV5-1 combines with J gene TRBJ1-4; weak D call: TRBD1 (6 bases). V lost 0 bases, J lost 8 bases, and 14 bases lay in between. The length of the CDR3 is 15 residues. CDR1 and CDR2 (germline): SGHRS, YFSETQ. The DNA of the CDR3 is TGCGCCAGCAGCTTGGAAGGGCAGGGGTACGAAAAACTGTTTTTT. Translating it yields CASSLEGQGYEKLFF.

The chain joins TRBV2 to TRBJ1-2; no clear D. Germline V gene data show CDR1 as SNHLY and CDR2 as FYNNEI. Trimming removed 7 bases at V and 7 bases at J, with 10 bases between. The CDR3 runs 11 residues. The CDR3, as DNA: TGTGCCAGCACTTGGTCTAGTGGCTACACCTTC. Encoded protein: CASTWSSGYTF.

Concerning this clone itself: The identical CDR3 is also encoded by other nucleotide sequences in the sample. V is TRBV5-1 and J is TRBJ2-6; tentatively, D is TRBD1 (5 bases). The CDR3 is 16 amino acids. Germline CDR1 SGHRS, CDR2 YFSETQ. Trimming removed 0 bases at V and 4 bases at J, with 11 bases between. The CDR3 loop is CASSLAPGSGANVLTF. As DNA, the CDR3 is TGCGCCAGCAGCTTGGCTCCAGGGTCCGGGGCCAACGTCCTGACTTTC.

The CDR3 protein is CASRGTYLPYEQYF. The CDR3 nucleotides are TGTGCCAGCAGAGGGACTTACCTACCCTACGAGCAGTACTTC. This chain connects TRBV2 to TRBJ2-7; D perhaps matches TRBD2 (6 bases). The CDR3 sequence is 14 residues long. The V end lost 6 bases, the J end lost 2 bases, and 14 bases lay between the germline ends. Germline V lookup: CDR1 SNHLY, CDR2 FYNNEI.

This clone was observed a single time. Other DNA sequences of this sample code for an identical CDR3. This chain joins TRBV10-3 and TRBJ1-3; D unresolved. CDR3 size: 13 residues. The V gene lost 4 bases and the J gene lost 1 base, with 5 bases spanning the gap. CDR1 and CDR2 from the germline V gene are ENHRY and SYGVKD. Written as DNA, the CDR3 is TGTGCCATCAGTGTAGAATCTGGAAACACCATATATTTT. This encodes CAISVESGNTIYF.

The chain has TRBV19 and TRBJ1-1; possibly TRBD1 for D (6 bases). Germline CDR1 LNHDA, CDR2 SQIVND (reference sequence). The CDR3 length is 15 residues. V shed 10 bases and J shed 1 base, with 19 bases lying between them. The DNA for the CDR3 is TGTGCCACCAAGAGGAAGGGGGACCCGAACACTGAAGCTTTCTTT. Its protein is CATKRKGDPNTEAFF.

A word on this clone: The same CDR3 arises from other DNA sequences in this sample as well. The chain is built from TRBV2 and TRBJ1-1, with TRBD1 identical over 10 bases. The trim removed 10 bases at V and 4 bases at J, leaving 3 bases unmatched. The CDR3 sequence is 12 residues long. Germline assignment: CDR1 SNHLY and CDR2 FYNNEI. CDR3 DNA: TGTGCCACCCGGACAGGGGGCACTGAAGCTTTCTTT. Translating it yields CATRTGGTEAFF.

The chain uses TRBV11-2 and TRBJ1-1; a weak D match, TRBD1 (6 bases). Germline assignment: CDR1 SGHAT and CDR2 FQNNGV. This CDR3 is 14 amino acids long. Trimming stripped 5 bases from V and 5 bases from J, with 15 bases between. This chain's CDR3 is CASSTQGGRTEAFF. The CDR3 coding sequence is TGTGCCAGCAGCACACAGGGTGGAAGAACTGAAGCTTTCTTT.

J is TRBJ2-7 and V is TRBV5-1; TRBD1 is a possible D gene (6 bases). Trimming stripped 4 bases from V and 3 bases from J, with 23 bases between. The CDR3 spans 17 residues. CDR1 and CDR2 (germline): SGHRS, YFSETQ. The CDR3 DNA is TGCGCCAGCAGCGTGGACCCTCCAGGGGATCTGCTCTACGAGCAGTACTTC. Amino acids: CASSVDPPGDLLYEQYF.

Details on this clone: The identical CDR3 is also encoded by other nucleotide sequences in the sample. J is TRBJ1-4 and V is TRBV10-3; 7 nucleotides line up with TRBD1. The CDR3 covers 13 residues. The V and J ends lost 9 bases and 3 bases, in that order; junction bases with no gene match: 4. CDR1 ENHRY and CDR2 SYGVKD come from the germline V gene. CDR3 DNA: TGTGCCATTTCCGGGACAGCTAATGAAAAACTGTTTTTT. This encodes CAISGTANEKLFF.

The chain joins TRBV19 to TRBJ2-7; TRBD1 might be the D (6 bases). The germline V and J ends were trimmed by 5 bases and 3 bases, with 11 bases remaining between them. Germline V lookup: CDR1 LNHDA, CDR2 SQIVND (reference sequence). The CDR3 is 13 amino acids. CDR3 in amino acids: CASSQTGNYEQYF. CDR3 sequence (DNA): TGTGCCAGTAGTCAAACAGGGAACTACGAGCAGTACTTC.

The chain has TRBV6-1 and TRBJ1-4, with 10 bases aligning to TRBD1. Looked up from germline, CDR1 is MNHNS and CDR2 is SASEGT. The CDR3 totals 15 residues. The junction had 2 bases not matched to a gene; V was cut back by 4 bases and J by 3 bases. Here the CDR3 DNA reads TGTGCCAGCAGTGGACAGGGGGCGCCTAATGAAAAACTGTTTTTT. Protein product: CASSGQGAPNEKLFF.

The rearrangement links TRBV19 to TRBJ1-5; TRBD1 might be the D (5 bases). The CDR3 runs 13 residues. CDR1 is LNHDA, CDR2 SQIVND, per germline (reference sequence). V was cut by 6 bases and J by 4 bases, with 10 bases left in between. The CDR3 loop reads CASRWDWNQPQHF. For the CDR3, the DNA is TGTGCCAGTAGATGGGACTGGAATCAGCCCCAGCATTTT.

V gene TRBV30 combines with J gene TRBJ1-3; 7 bases fit TRBD1. The CDR3 extends over 16 amino acids. The V gene's germline CDR1 is GTSNPN and CDR2 SVGIG (reference sequence). The V gene end was trimmed by 1 base and the J gene end by 0 bases; junction bases not matched to a gene: 6. In DNA form, the CDR3 reads TGTGCCTGGAGTGAAATCGGGACAGCCTCTGGAAACACCATATATTTT. Translating it yields CAWSEIGTASGNTIYF.